The 30 T cell receptor beta chains in this list originate from one sample, sequenced in a study of identical twins. MiXCR, applied by TCRdb to the 5' RACE reads, yields one record per CDR3 protein. The sample shows approximately 550,000 distinct CDR3 sequences, about a fifth of them seen only once. A further study also used this sample, focusing on yellow fever vaccine responses in identical twins.

The sequencing input was CD4+ T cells sorted from blood. Receptors were obtained from a woman in her late teens or twenties in good health.

The chain links TRBV10-3 to TRBJ2-3; D is undetermined. The CDR3 extends over 14 amino acids. Looked up from germline, CDR1 is ENHRY and CDR2 is SYGVKD. V lost 3 bases and J 2 bases, leaving 9 bases between the germline ends. The CDR3 loop reads CAISDRVNTDTQYF. The CDR3 DNA is TGTGCCATCAGTGACAGAGTAAACACAGATACGCAGTATTTT.

This clonotype turned up a few times. This chain links TRBV5-1 with TRBJ2-7, with TRBD1 as a possible D gene (6 bases). Germline values: CDR1 SGHRS, CDR2 YFSETQ. CDR3 length equals 15 residues. Between the trimmed V and J ends, which lost 0 bases and 2 bases, there was a span of 12 bases. The CDR3 sequence: CASSLASGQTYEQYF. The CDR3 nucleotides are TGCGCCAGCAGCTTGGCTTCGGGACAAACCTACGAGCAGTACTTC.

The table lists this clonotype with many counts. At one of its ends the junction is not consistent with the germline gene, which may arise from a read error. V is TRBV5-1 and J is TRBJ2-5; 11 positions agree with TRBD2. Germline V CDR1 and CDR2: SGHRS, YFSETQ. The CDR3 length is 15 residues. In DNA form, the CDR3 reads TGTGCCAGCAGTCGGGGGACTAGCGGACAAGAGACCCAGTACTTC. Its protein is CASSRGTSGQETQYF.

This chain links TRBV3-1 with TRBJ2-5, with D perhaps being TRBD1 or TRBD2 (5 bases each). This CDR3 is built from 15 residues. Germline V gives CDR1 LGHDT, CDR2 YNNKEL (reference sequence). V shed 4 bases and J shed 1 base, with 13 bases lying between them. The CDR3 region is CASSPQGRFQETQYF. Here the CDR3 DNA reads TGTGCCAGCAGCCCCCAGGGACGGTTCCAAGAGACCCAGTACTTC.

The CDR3 DNA is TGTGCCAGCAGTTTCGGGACGCCCTATAATTCACCCCTCCACTTT. It is translated as CASSFGTPYNSPLHF. The J gene is TRBJ1-6, the V gene TRBV12-3 or TRBV12-4, with D perhaps matching TRBD1 (5 bases). Trimming cost V 3 bases and J 2 bases, with 8 bases left between them. This CDR3 spans 15 amino acids.

There are a few counts of this clonotype. The chain recombines TRBV9 with TRBJ2-7, with TRBD2 matching 10 bases. Per the germline V gene, CDR1 is SGDLS and CDR2 is YYNGEE. J was trimmed by 6 bases and V by 0 bases; bases with no gene match: 9. The CDR3 is 16 residues long. The CDR3 region is CASSVVPSGSRAEQYF. DNA of the CDR3: TGTGCCAGCAGCGTAGTCCCTAGCGGGAGCAGGGCCGAGCAGTACTTC.

The rearrangement joins TRBV10-3 to TRBJ1-1, with D maybe TRBD1 (5 bases). Trimming took 9 bases from V and 8 from J, leaving 13 bases between them. CDR1 is ENHRY, CDR2 SYGVKD, per germline. CDR3 length equals 11 residues. The CDR3 coding sequence is TGTGCCATTCGTGATGGGGGAGAAGCTTTCTTT. It encodes CAIRDGGEAFF.

This clonotype appeared a few times. The chain joins TRBV11-1 to TRBJ2-2, with a tentative D call TRBD1 (7 bases). The CDR3 length is 20 residues. Germline V gene sequence: CDR1 SGHAT, CDR2 FQDESV (reference sequence). Trimming left V 0 bases short and J 0 bases short, with 20 bases between. The CDR3 loop is CASSLAEGQTYTANTGELFF. In nucleotides, the CDR3 is TGTGCCAGCAGCTTAGCGGAGGGACAGACCTATACTGCGAACACCGGGGAGCTGTTTTTT.

This clonotype showed up just a few times. The chain uses TRBV5-1 and TRBJ1-2, with 8 bases matching TRBD1. CDR3 length equals 14 residues. Germline CDR1 and CDR2: SGHRS and YFSETQ. J lost 5 bases, V lost 4 bases, and 7 bases had no gene match. The CDR3, as DNA: TGCGCCAGCAGCGTCAGGGGGCAGGAGTATGGCTACACCTTC. Residues: CASSVRGQEYGYTF.

This rearrangement joins TRBV7-9 to TRBJ1-6; D remains unclear. Germline V gene data show CDR1 as SEHNR and CDR2 as FQNEAQ (reference sequence). The CDR3 is made up of 15 amino acids. Trimming took 1 base from V and 7 from J, leaving 11 bases between them. The DNA of the CDR3 is TGTGCCAGCAGCTTAGGTTCACACAGCAATTCACCCCTCCACTTT. It encodes CASSLGSHSNSPLHF. The variable domain in full, completed from reference TRBV7-9 and TRBJ1-6, reads DTGVSQNPRHKITKRGQNVTFRCDPISEHNRLYWYRQTLGQGPEFLTYFQNEAQLEKSRLLSDRFSAERPKGSFSTLEIQRTEQGDSAMYLCASSLGSHSNSPLHFGNGTRLTVT.

This rearrangement joins TRBV10-3 to TRBJ2-1; D is tentatively TRBD1 or TRBD2 (6 bases each). V lost 5 bases and J 3 bases, leaving 14 bases between the germline ends. CDR1 is ENHRY and CDR2 is SYGVKD in the germline V gene. The CDR3 length is 15 residues. CDR3 amino acids: CAISSGARSYNEQFF. CDR3 DNA sequence: TGTGCCATCAGTTCGGGGGCACGGAGCTACAATGAGCAGTTCTTC.

The genes are TRBV7-9 and TRBJ2-7, with TRBD1 identical over 7 bases. V shed 6 bases, J shed 0 bases, and the junction held 5 bases outside the gene matches. There are 14 residues in the CDR3. The germline V gene encodes CDR1 SEHNR and CDR2 FQNEAQ (reference sequence). The CDR3 sequence: CASRPTGTSYEQYF. The CDR3 bases are TGTGCCAGCAGGCCGACAGGGACCTCCTACGAGCAGTACTTC. Full variable domain (outside the CDR3, taken from reference TRBV7-9 and TRBJ2-7): DTGVSQNPRHKITKRGQNVTFRCDPISEHNRLYWYRQTLGQGPEFLTYFQNEAQLEKSRLLSDRFSAERPKGSFSTLEIQRTEQGDSAMYLCASRPTGTSYEQYFGPGTRLTVT.

This chain connects TRBV5-1 to TRBJ2-1, with TRBD1 matching over 10 bases. The CDR3 is 15 residues long. Trimming took 1 base from V and 4 from J; bases not matched to a gene: 2. CDR1 and CDR2 from the germline V gene are SGHRS and YFSETQ. This CDR3 reads CASSLWDRGYNEQFF. The CDR3 DNA is TGCGCCAGCAGCTTGTGGGACAGGGGATACAATGAGCAGTTCTTC.

This clonotype was detected a few times. The rearrangement joins TRBV20-1 to TRBJ2-5; maybe TRBD1 (6 bases). Looked up from germline, CDR1 is DFQATT and CDR2 is SNEGSKA (reference sequence). This CDR3 contains 15 residues. With 3 bases removed from V and 1 base from J, the gap between germline ends came to 15 bases. The CDR3 here is CSASRGGSFQETQYF. The CDR3 DNA follows: TGCAGTGCTAGTAGAGGGGGAAGTTTCCAAGAGACCCAGTACTTC.

This clonotype has more than one count but fewer than ten. The chain carries TRBV29-1 and TRBJ1-2; the D gene is possibly TRBD1 (5 bases). Germline loops: CDR1 SQVTM, CDR2 ANQGSEA. V lost 3 bases and J 4 bases, leaving 12 bases between the germline ends. This CDR3 contains 13 residues. CDR3 DNA sequence: TGCAGCGTTGATTGGGGGGGTGGCTATGGCTACACCTTC. It is translated as CSVDWGGGYGYTF.

V and J are TRBV5-5 and TRBJ2-1, with 8 bases identical to TRBD2. The CDR3 has 18 amino acids. CDR1 is SGHKS and CDR2 is YYEKEE in the germline V gene (reference sequence). V lost 0 bases and J lost 8; bases outside the gene matches: 16. As DNA, the CDR3 is TGTGCCAGCAGCTTGGTCTCGGGCGGGGGGTTTCCTTGGCATGAGCAGTTCTTC. It translates to CASSLVSGGGFPWHEQFF.

This clonotype was counted only a few times. The rearrangement uses TRBV7-8 and TRBJ2-1, with TRBD1 matching over 9 bases. Looked up from germline, CDR1 is SGHVS and CDR2 is FQNEAQ. The V and J ends lost 0 bases and 4 bases, in that order; junction bases with no gene match: 10. The CDR3 is 18 amino acids. Written as DNA, the CDR3 is TGTGCCAGCAGCTTAGCCGGGACAGGGAAAAGGGCTTACAATGAGCAGTTCTTC. Its protein product is CASSLAGTGKRAYNEQFF. The full variable domain, completed using reference TRBV7-8 and TRBJ2-1, is GAGVSQSPRYKVAKRGQDVALRCDPISGHVSLFWYQQALGQGPEFLTYFQNEAQLDKSGLPSDRFFAERPEGSVSTLKIQRTQQEDSAVYLCASSLAGTGKRAYNEQFFGPGTRLTVL.

V and J are TRBV10-3 and TRBJ2-1, with 7 nucleotides matching TRBD2. V lost 9 bases, J lost 2 bases, and 7 bases stayed unmatched. This CDR3 spans 14 amino acids. The germline V gene encodes CDR1 ENHRY and CDR2 SYGVKD. The CDR3 DNA sequence: TGTGCCATGGGGGGAGGGCGGACCTACAATGAGCAGTTCTTC. It codes for CAMGGGRTYNEQFF.

The J gene is TRBJ2-7, the V gene TRBV20-1, with TRBD1 as a possible D gene (6 bases). The CDR3 is 14 amino acids. The germline V and J ends were trimmed by 2 bases and 1 base, with 12 bases remaining between them. CDR1 and CDR2 (germline): DFQATT, SNEGSKA (reference sequence). Here the CDR3 reads CSARPGQTSYEQYF. In DNA, the CDR3 is TGCAGTGCTAGACCGGGACAAACTTCCTACGAGCAGTACTTC.

This chain connects TRBV5-1 to TRBJ2-1, with TRBD1 identical over 7 bases. CDR1 and CDR2 (germline): SGHRS, YFSETQ. Trimming removed 2 bases from V and 5 bases from J; junction bases left unmatched: 7. The CDR3 is 15 amino acids. The CDR3: CASSFKRQGNNEQFF. CDR3 sequence (DNA): TGCGCCAGCAGCTTCAAGAGACAGGGAAACAATGAGCAGTTCTTC.

This clonotype has a handful of counts. The V gene is TRBV5-1, the J gene TRBJ2-5; D is perhaps TRBD1 (5 bases). From germline, CDR1 is SGHRS and CDR2 YFSETQ. Between the trimmed V and J ends, which lost 2 bases and 3 bases, there was a span of 17 bases. The CDR3 covers 16 residues. The CDR3 loop reads CASSFVGWGSEETQYF. CDR3 nucleotide sequence: TGCGCCAGCAGCTTTGTGGGTTGGGGCAGCGAAGAGACCCAGTACTTC.

This clonotype has more than one count but fewer than ten. This rearrangement joins TRBV29-1 to TRBJ2-7, with D maybe TRBD1 (6 bases). Germline CDR1 is SQVTM and CDR2 is ANQGSEA. V lost 7 bases to trimming and J lost 2 bases, with 15 bases between them. This CDR3 is 13 amino acids long. CDR3 coding DNA: TGCAGCGCCCGGACAGAACTAACCTACGAGCAGTACTTC. Its translation is CSARTELTYEQYF.

The chain recombines TRBV11-2 with TRBJ2-3; 14 bases align to TRBD2. CDR3 size: 17 residues. Trimming cost V 2 bases and J 5 bases; bases outside gene matches: 6. Germline V CDR1 and CDR2: SGHAT, FQNNGV. The DNA for the CDR3 is TGTGCCAGCAGCTTACGACTAGCGGGAGGGCATAGAGATACGCAGTATTTT. Translated, it gives CASSLRLAGGHRDTQYF.

This clonotype was found a few times. This rearrangement joins TRBV12-3 or TRBV12-4 to TRBJ2-7; D may match TRBD1 or TRBD2 (5 bases each). This CDR3 is built from 14 residues. V lost 3 bases and J lost 3, with 12 bases in between. The chain's CDR3 is CASSFRGAGYEQYF. The CDR3 DNA sequence: TGTGCCAGCAGTTTCCGAGGGGCGGGCTACGAGCAGTACTTC.

The chain couples TRBV28 to TRBJ2-7; 7 bases line up with TRBD2. After removal of 6 bases from V and 3 bases from J, the junction contained 11 bases not matched to a gene. The CDR3 covers 15 residues. Per germline, CDR1 MDHEN and CDR2 SYDVKM. CDR3: CASRPPQGGFYEQYV. CDR3 coding DNA: TGTGCCAGCAGACCCCCTCAGGGAGGGTTCTACGAGCAGTACGTC.

The V call is TRBV10-3, the J call TRBJ1-1; TRBD1 matches at 9 bases. The CDR3 has 13 amino acids. Per the germline V gene, CDR1 is ENHRY and CDR2 is SYGVKD. The V and J ends lost 6 bases and 5 bases, in that order; junction bases with no gene match: 4. The CDR3 protein is CAISPGTGTEAFF. DNA of the CDR3: TGTGCCATCAGCCCCGGGACAGGGACTGAAGCTTTCTTT.

This clonotype was seen a single time. V is TRBV2 and J is TRBJ2-1; no firm D call. The CDR3 spans 11 residues. Germline lookup yields CDR1 SNHLY and CDR2 FYNNEI. Trimming stripped 2 bases from V and 10 bases from J, with 6 bases between. CDR3 nucleotides: TGTGCCAGCAGTGAATCGACAGAGCAGTTCTTC. This encodes CASSESTEQFF.

V and J are TRBV5-4 and TRBJ2-6; TRBD1 might be the D (5 bases). From germline, CDR1 is SGHNT and CDR2 YYREEE (reference sequence). This CDR3 has 17 amino acids. Trimming left V 0 bases short and J 0 bases short, with 10 bases between. The CDR3 reads CASSLATTDSGANVLTF. The CDR3 DNA reads TGTGCCAGCAGCTTGGCCACGACAGACTCTGGGGCCAACGTCCTGACTTTC.

This chain links TRBV15 with TRBJ1-2; D may be TRBD1 (6 bases). Between the trimmed V and J ends, which lost 5 bases and 8 bases, there was a span of 33 bases. CDR3 length equals 19 residues. Germline assignment: CDR1 LNHNV and CDR2 YYDKDF (reference sequence). CDR3 sequence (DNA): TGTGCCACCAGCGCACCAGGGGCAGGAGGATCTATGATGAGGGGAGGCTACACCTTC. It yields the protein CATSAPGAGGSMMRGGYTF.

The CDR3 reads CAIKSSQETQYF. CDR3 DNA: TGTGCCATCAAAAGTTCACAAGAGACCCAGTACTTC. The rearrangement joins TRBV10-3 to TRBJ2-5; D ambiguous. Germline CDR1 reads ENHRY; CDR2 reads SYGVKD. CDR3 length: 12 residues. V shed 7 bases and J shed 2 bases, with 8 bases lying between them.